This T cell receptor beta chain was identified in a study of cytomegalovirus exposure and HLA in healthy donors. Findings of the study overall: TCR beta V segments were, for the most part, productive about 87% or about 30% of the time in an earlier analysis. In a later analysis, a missense DCLRE1C variant was linked to TCR beta V- and J-gene trimming.

This clone occurred once. The antigen remains unidentified. V lost 4 bases to trimming and J lost 5 bases; unmatched junction nucleotides: 2. Germline V gives CDR1 MDHEN, CDR2 SYDVKM. CDR3 length: 14 residues. The PCR used 60 Vbeta and 13 Jbeta primers. Authors' methods: A follow-up analysis tallied around 80 million unique TCR beta chains, approximately 10 million shared. Assay: immunoSEQ multiplex PCR; the TCRdb copy retains only in-frame clones and omits some. The V and J calls and the clone size are those of that table, but D and trimming were determined from the DNA. Among around 150,000 clones listed, 61% were seen once.

This TCR came from a male donor in good health and CMV-seronegative. The J gene is TRBJ2-1, the V gene TRBV28, with 10 nucleotides matching TRBD2. Material for sequencing was PBMCs. CDR3 protein: CASSSLAGNNEQFF. The CDR3 DNA reads as TGTGCCAGCAGTTCACTAGCGGGAAACAATGAGCAGTTCTTC.